This TCR beta chain was recorded in a study of neurological immune-mediated disorders. Study background: Relapsing-remitting disease affected around 31, and secondary progressive 3, of 34 multiple sclerosis patients. General study results and limits: The most TCR clonal expansion was seen in HTLV-1-associated myelopathy, whereas the least was seen in multiple sclerosis, below the level in healthy controls.

The table lists this clonotype with many counts. Its antigen is undetermined. J was trimmed by 5 bases and V by 5 bases; bases with no gene match: 5. The CDR3 contains 14 residues. Germline values: CDR1 MNHEY, CDR2 SVGEGT. As for the cDNA, it was generated by 5'RACE with 10-nucleotide random UMIs. The output of every sequencing run exceeded 170 million TCR-beta sequences, derived from 15-18 subjects. TCRdb re-analysed the 5' RACE reads in MiXCR, keeping a single row per CDR3 protein. The repertoire includes around 130,000 distinct CDR3 sequences, roughly 3.2% of them detected once, and 1% to 1.5% sits in the top ten.

Material: PBMCs. The chain has TRBV6-2 or TRBV6-3 and TRBJ1-1; TRBD1 aligns across 10 bases. The sequence was obtained from a woman in her twenties or thirties with multiple sclerosis. CDR3 in DNA: TGTGCCAGCAGTGCGACAGGGGGCCGAACTGAAGCTTTCTTT. It yields the protein CASSATGGRTEAFF.